The clone carrying this T cell receptor beta chain was observed a few times. What it recognizes is unknown. At one of its ends the junction is not consistent with the germline gene, which may arise from a read error. The sample holds other DNA sequences that translate to the same CDR3. This sample is drawn from a study of cytomegalovirus exposure and HLA in healthy donors. Overall study findings and caveats: Among TCR sequences, most were rare, though some public TCRs appeared in many donors. Listed as cytomegalovirus-associated were 164 TCR beta chains. Confirmation was obtained in vitro that a few CMV-associated chains are specific for CMV antigens.

CDR3 length equals 15 residues. The germline CDR1 and CDR2 sequences are LGHNA and YNFKEQ. Clones were sequenced by immunoSEQ multiplex PCR, and TCRdb holds only the in-frame ones, with some missing. The table records under 250,000 clones, around 86% of them present only once. The chain couples TRBV4-2 to TRBJ2-7, with 9 bases that match TRBD1. What was sequenced was PBMCs. The receptor was isolated from a woman between 18 and 29 years old in good health and CMV-seropositive. Here the CDR3 reads CASSQTDRGSDEQYF. The CDR3 DNA follows: TGTGCCAGCAGCCAAACGGACAGGGGCTCCGACGAGCAGTACTTC.